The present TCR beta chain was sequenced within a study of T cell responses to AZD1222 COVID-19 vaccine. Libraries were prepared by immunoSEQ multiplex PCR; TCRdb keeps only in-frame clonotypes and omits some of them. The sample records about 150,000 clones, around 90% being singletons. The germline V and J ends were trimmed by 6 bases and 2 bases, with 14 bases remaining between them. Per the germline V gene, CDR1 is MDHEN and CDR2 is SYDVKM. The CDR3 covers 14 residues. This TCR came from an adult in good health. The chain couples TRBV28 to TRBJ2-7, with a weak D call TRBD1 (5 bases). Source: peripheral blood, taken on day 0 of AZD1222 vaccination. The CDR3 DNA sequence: TGTGCCAGCAGCCGACGAGACAGAGCCTACGAGCAGTACTTC. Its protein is CASSRRDRAYEQYF. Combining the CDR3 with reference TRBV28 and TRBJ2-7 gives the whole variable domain DVKVTQSSRYLVKRTGEKVFLECVQDMDHENMFWYRQDPGLGLRLIYFSYDVKMKEKGDIPEGYSVSREKKERFSLILESASTNQTSMYLCASSRRDRAYEQYFGPGTRLTVT.